This entry is about one T cell receptor beta chain. The antigen is unknown. At one boundary the junction diverges from the germline segment, which might be a read error. This sample is drawn from a study of cytomegalovirus exposure and HLA in healthy donors. Notes on the study in general: Prior analysis indicated that the majority of TCR beta V segments exhibited productivity approximately 90% or approximately 30% of the time. Altogether, some 170 TCR beta chains were recorded as cytomegalovirus-associated. Per published accounts, TCR beta sequences correctly predicted the HLA-A and HLA-B alleles of most subjects. HLA restriction was apparent for most CMV-associated TCR beta chains in a later analysis.

The PCR ran on 60 Vbeta and 13 Jbeta primers. Profiled with immunoSEQ multiplex PCR; TCRdb holds only in-frame clones, not every one. Among 110,000 or so clones listed, more than 60% were seen once. The sample was PBMCs. The clonotype was recovered from a female donor in good health and CMV-seronegative.

CDR3 DNA: TGTTCCAGCAGCTTAGAGGGGGCGAGCGTTGGACCCCTCCACTTT. Encoded protein: CSSSLEGASVGPLHF. The gene calls are TRBV7-9 and TRBJ1-6; 7 bases line up with TRBD1. Germline CDR1 and CDR2: SEHNR and FQNEAQ (reference sequence). This CDR3 has 15 amino acids.